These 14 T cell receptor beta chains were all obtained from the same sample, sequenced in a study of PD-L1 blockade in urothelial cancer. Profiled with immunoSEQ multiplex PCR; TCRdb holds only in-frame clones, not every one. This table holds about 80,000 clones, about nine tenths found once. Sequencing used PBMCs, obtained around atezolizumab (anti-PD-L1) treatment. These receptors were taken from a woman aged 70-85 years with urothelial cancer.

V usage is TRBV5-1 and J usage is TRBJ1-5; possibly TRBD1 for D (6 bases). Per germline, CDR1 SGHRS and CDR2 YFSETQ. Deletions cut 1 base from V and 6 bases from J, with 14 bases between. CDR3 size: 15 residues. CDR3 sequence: CASSLLGGISQPQHF. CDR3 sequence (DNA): TGCGCCAGCAGCTTGTTAGGGGGTATTAGTCAGCCCCAGCATTTT. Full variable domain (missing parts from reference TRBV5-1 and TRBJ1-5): KAGVTQTPRYLIKTRGQQVTLSCSPISGHRSVSWYQQTPGQGLQFLFEYFSETQRNKGNFPGRFSGRQFSNSRSEMNVSTLELGDSALYLCASSLLGGISQPQHFGDGTRLSIL.

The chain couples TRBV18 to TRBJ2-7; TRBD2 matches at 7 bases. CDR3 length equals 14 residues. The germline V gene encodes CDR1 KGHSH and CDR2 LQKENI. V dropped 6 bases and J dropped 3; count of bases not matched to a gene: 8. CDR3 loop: CASSLGTGGYEQYF. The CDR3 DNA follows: TGTGCCAGCTCTCTCGGGACGGGAGGCTACGAGCAGTACTTC.

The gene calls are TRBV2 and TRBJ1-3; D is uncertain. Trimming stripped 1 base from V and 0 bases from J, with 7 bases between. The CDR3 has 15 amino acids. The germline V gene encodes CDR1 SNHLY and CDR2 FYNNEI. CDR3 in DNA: TGTGCCAGCAGTGAAGGGACTCTCTCTGGAAACACCATATATTTT. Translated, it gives CASSEGTLSGNTIYF.

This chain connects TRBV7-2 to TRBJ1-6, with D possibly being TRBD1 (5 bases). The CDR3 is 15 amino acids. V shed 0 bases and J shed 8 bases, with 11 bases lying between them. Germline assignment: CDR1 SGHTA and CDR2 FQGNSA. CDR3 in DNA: TGTGCCAGCAGCTTAGCGCAAGGGGTATATTCACCCCTCCACTTT. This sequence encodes CASSLAQGVYSPLHF. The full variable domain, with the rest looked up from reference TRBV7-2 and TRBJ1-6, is GAGVSQSPSNKVTEKGKDVELRCDPISGHTALYWYRQSLGQGLEFLIYFQGNSAPDKSGLPSDRFSAERTGGSVSTLTIQRTQQEDSAVYLCASSLAQGVYSPLHFGNGTRLTVT.

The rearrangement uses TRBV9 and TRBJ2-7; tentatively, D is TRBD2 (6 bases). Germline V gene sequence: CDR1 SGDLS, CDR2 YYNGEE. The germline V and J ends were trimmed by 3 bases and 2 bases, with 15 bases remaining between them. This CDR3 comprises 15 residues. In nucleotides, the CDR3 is TGTGCCAGCAGCGGAGGCCCGGGGAGGCCCTACGAGCAGTACTTC. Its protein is CASSGGPGRPYEQYF.

The CDR3 reads CASSPRTGGSSYNEQFF. DNA for the CDR3: TGTGCCAGCTCACCACGGACAGGGGGGAGCTCCTACAATGAGCAGTTCTTC. The V and J genes are TRBV18 and TRBJ2-1; 10 bases map to TRBD1. Germline-derived CDR1 and CDR2 are KGHSH and LQKENI. J lost 0 bases, V lost 1 base, and 3 bases had no gene match. The CDR3 sequence is 17 residues long.

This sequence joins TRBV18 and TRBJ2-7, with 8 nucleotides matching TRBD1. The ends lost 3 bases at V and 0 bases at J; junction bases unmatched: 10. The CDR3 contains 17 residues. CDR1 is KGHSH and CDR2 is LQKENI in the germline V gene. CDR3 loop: CASSPIPRTGSSYEQYF. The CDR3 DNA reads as TGTGCCAGCTCACCGATCCCTCGGACAGGGAGCTCCTACGAGCAGTACTTC.

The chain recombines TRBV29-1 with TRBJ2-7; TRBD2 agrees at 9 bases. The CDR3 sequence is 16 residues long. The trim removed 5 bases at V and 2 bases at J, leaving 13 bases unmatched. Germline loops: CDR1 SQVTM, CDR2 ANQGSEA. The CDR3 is CSVPFRLAEIPYEQYF. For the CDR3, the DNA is TGCAGCGTTCCATTTCGACTAGCGGAAATCCCCTACGAGCAGTACTTC.

The CDR3 DNA is TGTGCCAGCAGCCTAGGGCAGGGGATTATTAATGAAAAACTGTTTTTT. It specifies CASSLGQGIINEKLFF. V is TRBV7-4 and J is TRBJ1-4; maybe TRBD1 (6 bases). Trimming removed 5 bases from V and 4 bases from J, with 17 bases in between. The CDR3 spans 16 residues. Germline CDR1 SGHVT, CDR2 SQSDAQ.

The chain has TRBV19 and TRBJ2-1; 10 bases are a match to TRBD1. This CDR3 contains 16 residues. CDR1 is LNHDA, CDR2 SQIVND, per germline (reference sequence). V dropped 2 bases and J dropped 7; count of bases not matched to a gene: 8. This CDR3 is CASSIMGTGARNEQFF. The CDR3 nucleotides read TGTGCCAGTAGTATAATGGGGACAGGGGCCCGTAATGAGCAGTTCTTC.

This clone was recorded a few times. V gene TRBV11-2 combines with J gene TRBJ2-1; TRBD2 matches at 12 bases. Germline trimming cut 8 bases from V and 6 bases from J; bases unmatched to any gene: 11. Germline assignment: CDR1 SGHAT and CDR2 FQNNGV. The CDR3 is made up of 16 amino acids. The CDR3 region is CASGPRLAGVFNEQFF. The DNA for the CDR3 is TGTGCCAGCGGACCGCGACTAGCGGGAGTTTTCAATGAGCAGTTCTTC.

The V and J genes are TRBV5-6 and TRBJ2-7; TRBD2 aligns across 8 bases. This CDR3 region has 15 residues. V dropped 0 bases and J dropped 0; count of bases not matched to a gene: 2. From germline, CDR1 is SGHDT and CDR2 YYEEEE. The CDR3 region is CASSLGGGSSYEQYF. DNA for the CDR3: TGTGCCAGCAGCTTGGGCGGGGGGAGCTCCTACGAGCAGTACTTC.

CDR3 residues: CASSYGQGNYGYTF. The CDR3 coding sequence is TGCGCCAGCAGCTACGGCCAGGGCAACTATGGCTACACCTTC. The chain links TRBV5-1 to TRBJ1-2; a weak D match, TRBD1 (5 bases). The CDR3 is made up of 14 amino acids. Germline V gene data show CDR1 as SGHRS and CDR2 as YFSETQ. V dropped 3 bases and J dropped 2 bases, with 11 bases sitting between them.

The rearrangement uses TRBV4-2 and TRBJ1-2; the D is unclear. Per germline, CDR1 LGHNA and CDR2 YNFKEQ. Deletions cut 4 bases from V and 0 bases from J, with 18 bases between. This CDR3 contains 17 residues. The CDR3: CASSRPSFEGSNYGYTF. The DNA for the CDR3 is TGTGCCAGCAGCCGCCCCTCCTTCGAGGGTTCTAACTATGGCTACACCTTC.